The clone carrying this T cell receptor beta chain showed up just once. Its antigen is as yet unknown. Trimming left V 4 bases short and J 7 bases short, with 10 bases between. The CDR3 consists of 12 residues. CDR1 and CDR2 (germline): ENHRY, SYGVKD. Following extraction, RNA underwent reverse transcription to cDNA, which served as the sequencing template. Libraries were prepared by immunoSEQ multiplex PCR; TCRdb keeps only in-frame clonotypes and omits some of them. The sample shows some 200,000 clones, approximately 56% of them seen only once. This sample is drawn from a study of CD8+ T cells in alopecia areata. Study details: Treatment of the treated patients consisted of oral tofacitinib, 5 to 10 mg twice daily. Notes on the study in general: Clonality exceeded that of normal scalp in lesional scalp, most notably in alopecia totalis/universalis.

Those with alopecia areata gave lesional scalp punch biopsies and peripheral blood. Starting from PBMCs, sorting isolated CD4+ and CD8+ T cells. Sequencing was performed on CD4+ T cells sorted from blood, taken at week 0. The V gene is TRBV10-3, the J gene TRBJ1-2, with D uncertain. The clonotype originates from a human donor with alopecia areata. CDR3 residues: CAISVRASGYTF. Written as DNA, the CDR3 is TGTGCCATCAGTGTAAGAGCAAGTGGCTACACCTTC.